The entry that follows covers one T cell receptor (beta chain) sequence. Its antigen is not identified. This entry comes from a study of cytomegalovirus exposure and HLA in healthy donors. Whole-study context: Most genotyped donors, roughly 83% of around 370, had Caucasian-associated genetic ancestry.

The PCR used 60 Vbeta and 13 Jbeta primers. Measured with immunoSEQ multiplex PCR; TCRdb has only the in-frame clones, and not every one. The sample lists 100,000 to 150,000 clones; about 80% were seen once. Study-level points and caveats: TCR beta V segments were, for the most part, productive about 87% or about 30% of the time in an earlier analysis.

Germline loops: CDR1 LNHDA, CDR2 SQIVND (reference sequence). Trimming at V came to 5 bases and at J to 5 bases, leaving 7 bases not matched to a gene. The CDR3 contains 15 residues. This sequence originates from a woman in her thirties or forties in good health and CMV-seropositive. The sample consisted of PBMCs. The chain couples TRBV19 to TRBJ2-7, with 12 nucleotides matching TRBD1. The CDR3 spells CASSATGQGAHEQYF. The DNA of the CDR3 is TGTGCCAGTAGTGCTACGGGACAGGGGGCCCACGAGCAGTACTTC.